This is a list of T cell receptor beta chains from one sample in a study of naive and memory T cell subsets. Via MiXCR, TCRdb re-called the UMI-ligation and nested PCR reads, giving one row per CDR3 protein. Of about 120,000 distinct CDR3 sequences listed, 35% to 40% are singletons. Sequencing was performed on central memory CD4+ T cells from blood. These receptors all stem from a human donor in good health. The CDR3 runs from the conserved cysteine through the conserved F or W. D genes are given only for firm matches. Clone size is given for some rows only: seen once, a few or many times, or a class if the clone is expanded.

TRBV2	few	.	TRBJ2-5	TGTGCCAGCAGTGTTCGGGGTCAGACCCAGTACTTC	CASSVRGQTQYF
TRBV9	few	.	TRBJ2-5	TGTGCCAGCAGCCAGGGACTCGGAGCGACCCAGTACTTC	CASSQGLGATQYF
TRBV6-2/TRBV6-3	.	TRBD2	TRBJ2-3	TGTGCCAGCGAACGGGAGGCCACGTTTGCAGATACGCAGTATTTT	CASEREATFADTQYF
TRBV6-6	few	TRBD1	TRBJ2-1	TGTGCCAGCAGTCTAACAGGGGGTACCGATGAGCAGTTCTTC	CASSLTGGTDEQFF
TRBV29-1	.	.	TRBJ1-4	TGCAGCGTTGAAGACAGCCTTAATGAAAAACTGTTTTTT	CSVEDSLNEKLFF
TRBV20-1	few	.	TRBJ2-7	TGCAGTGCTAGTGTCCGCGGGAACTACGAGCAGTACTTC	CSASVRGNYEQYF
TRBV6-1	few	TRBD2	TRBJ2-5	TGTGCCAGCACCCGTGGACTAGCGGACGAGACCCAGTACTTC	CASTRGLADETQYF
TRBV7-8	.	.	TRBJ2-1	TGTGCCAGCGGCCCCCTTTGGGGGGAGTTCTTC	CASGPLWGEFF
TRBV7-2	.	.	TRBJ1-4	TGTGCCAGCAGCTTAAGGTTTCGGGAAAAACTGTTTTTT	CASSLRFREKLFF
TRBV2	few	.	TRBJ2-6	TGTGCCAGCAGTGAAAGGGGGTCTGGGGCCAACGTCCTGACTTTC	CASSERGSGANVLTF
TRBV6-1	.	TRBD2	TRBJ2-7	TGTGCCAGCAGTGTAGCTAGCGGGGATTACGAGCAGTACTTC	CASSVASGDYEQYF
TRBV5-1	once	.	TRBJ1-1	TGCGCCAGCAGCGACGGACATCCTAATGCTGAAGCTTTCTTT	CASSDGHPNAEAFF
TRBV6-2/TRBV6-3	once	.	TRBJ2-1	TGTGCCAGCAGTTACGGCGGGACTCAGTTCTTC	CASSYGGTQFF
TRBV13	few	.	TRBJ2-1	TGTGCCAGCAGCTTATTCCGGGATTCCTACAATGAGCAGTTCTTC	CASSLFRDSYNEQFF
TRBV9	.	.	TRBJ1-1	TGTGCCAGCAGCGTAGCAGGGGATAGTCCTTTCTTT	CASSVAGDSPFF
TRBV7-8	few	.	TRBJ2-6	TGTGCCAGCAGCTTACAGGGTCGTGGGGCCAACGTCCTGACTTTC	CASSLQGRGANVLTF
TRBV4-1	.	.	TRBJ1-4	TGCGCCAGCAGCCAGGGGAGGGAGGTTGGCACAACTAAGGAAAAACTGTTTTTT	CASSQGREVGTTKEKLFF
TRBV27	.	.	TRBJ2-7	TGTGCCAGCAGTACGACTCAGACCTACGAGCAGTACTTC	CASSTTQTYEQYF
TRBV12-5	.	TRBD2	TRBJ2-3	TGTGCTAGTGGTTTGAGACGGACGATAGCGGGGAGGAACGTCGATACGCAGTATTTT	CASGLRRTIAGRNVDTQYF
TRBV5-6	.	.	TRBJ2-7	TGTGCCAGCCGGACCAGGGATTCCTCCTACGAGCAGTACTTC	CASRTRDSSYEQYF
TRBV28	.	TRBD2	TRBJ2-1	TGTGCCAGCAGTTCACTAGCGTGGGGCTCTCCAAGTGAGCAGTTCTTC	CASSSLAWGSPSEQFF
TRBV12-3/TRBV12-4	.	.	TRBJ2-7	TGTGCCAGCAGTTTTAAGGTGGCAGAGACCTACGAGCAGTACTTC	CASSFKVAETYEQYF
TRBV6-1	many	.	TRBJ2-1	TGTGCCAGCCTCACCGCGAGCTCCTACAATGAGCAGTTCTTC	CASLTASSYNEQFF
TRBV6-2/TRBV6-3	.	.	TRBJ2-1	TGTGCCAGCAGTTCAACCCTTCGGAATGAGCAGTTCTTC	CASSSTLRNEQFF
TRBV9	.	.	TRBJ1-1	TGTGCCAGCAGCGGGCCCCTCGGAGGGGCGAGTACTGAAGCTTTCTTT	CASSGPLGGASTEAFF
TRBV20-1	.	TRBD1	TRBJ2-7	TGCAGTGCTAGCCCAGTGGACAGGGAGTCCTACGAGCAGTACTTC	CSASPVDRESYEQYF
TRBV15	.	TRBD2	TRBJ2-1	TGTGCCACCAGCAGAGAGCGGGCGGGAGGGCGACTGAGCTCCTACAATGAGCAGTTCTTC	CATSRERAGGRLSSYNEQFF
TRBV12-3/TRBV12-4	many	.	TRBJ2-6	TGTGCCAGCAACTACGACTCTGGGGCCAACGTCCTGACTTTC	CASNYDSGANVLTF
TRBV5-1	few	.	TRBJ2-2	TGCGCCAGCAGCTTGCGGCTGGACACCGGGGAGCTGTTTTTT	CASSLRLDTGELFF
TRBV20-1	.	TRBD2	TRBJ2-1	TGCAGTGCTAGACCGGGACTAGCAAACTCCAATGAGCAGTTCTTC	CSARPGLANSNEQFF
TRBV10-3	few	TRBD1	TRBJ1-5	TGTGCCATCAGGAAGGGACAGGGCTTCAATCAGCCCCAGCATTTT	CAIRKGQGFNQPQHF
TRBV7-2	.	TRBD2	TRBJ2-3	TGTGCCAGCAGCTTGGGGGCGGGAGGGACGGCAGATACGCAGTATTTT	CASSLGAGGTADTQYF
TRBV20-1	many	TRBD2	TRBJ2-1	TGCAGTGCTAGACCGAATGGAGCGGGGGTAGCGGGGTACAATGAGCAGTTCTTC	CSARPNGAGVAGYNEQFF
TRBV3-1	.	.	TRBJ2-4	TGTGCCAGCAGGGAAAGCGTCGGGGGAGCCAAAAACATTCAGTACTTC	CASRESVGGAKNIQYF
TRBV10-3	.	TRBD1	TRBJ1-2	TGTGCCATCAAAGACAGGGGCTATGGCTACACCTTC	CAIKDRGYGYTF
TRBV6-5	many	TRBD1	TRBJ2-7	TGTGCCAGCAGTTACTCAGATGAAGGGGGCCCCGAGCAGTACTTC	CASSYSDEGGPEQYF
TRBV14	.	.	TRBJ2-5	TGTGCCAGCAGCCAAGCCCCGGGGGAGACCCAGTACTTC	CASSQAPGETQYF